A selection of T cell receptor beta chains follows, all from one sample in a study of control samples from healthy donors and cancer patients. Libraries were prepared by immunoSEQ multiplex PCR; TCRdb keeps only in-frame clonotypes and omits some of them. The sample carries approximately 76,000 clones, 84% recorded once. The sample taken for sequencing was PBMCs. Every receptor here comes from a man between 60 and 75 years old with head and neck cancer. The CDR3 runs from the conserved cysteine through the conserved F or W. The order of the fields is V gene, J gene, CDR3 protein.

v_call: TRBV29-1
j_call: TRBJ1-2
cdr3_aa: CSGWTGEAYGYTF

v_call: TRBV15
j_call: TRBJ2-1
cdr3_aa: CATSRWMARAEEQFF

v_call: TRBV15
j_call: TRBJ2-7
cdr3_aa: CATSRVGSGSYEQYF

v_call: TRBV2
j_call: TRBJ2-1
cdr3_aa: CASSTSSAEQFF

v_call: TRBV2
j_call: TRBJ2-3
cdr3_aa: CASSENRDRGTDTQYF

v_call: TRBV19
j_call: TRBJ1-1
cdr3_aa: CASKGLAWANTEAFF

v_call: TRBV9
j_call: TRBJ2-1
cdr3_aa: CASSEDGGLAGGEQFF

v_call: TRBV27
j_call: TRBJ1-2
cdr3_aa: CASTSFLGLPGGYTF

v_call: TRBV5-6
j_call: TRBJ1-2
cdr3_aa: CASSLGSYGYTF

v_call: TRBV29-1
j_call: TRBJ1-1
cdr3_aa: CSVAGGLYTEAFF

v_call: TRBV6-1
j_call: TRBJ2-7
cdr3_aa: CASSGKIAGRTYEQYF

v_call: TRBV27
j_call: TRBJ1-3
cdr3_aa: CASSFGQAGYTIYF

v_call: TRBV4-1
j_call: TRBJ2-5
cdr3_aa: CASSGAYPQETQYF

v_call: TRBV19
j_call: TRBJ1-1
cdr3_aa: CASSPLGRWDTEAFF

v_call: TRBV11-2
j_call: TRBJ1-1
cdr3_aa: CASRKQGYSTEAFF

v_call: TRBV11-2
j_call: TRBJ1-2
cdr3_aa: CASSPRTGVGYGYTF

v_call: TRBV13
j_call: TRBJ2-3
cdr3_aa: CASSSTRDSADTQYF

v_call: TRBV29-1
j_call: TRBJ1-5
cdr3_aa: CSVQGQNSNQPQHF

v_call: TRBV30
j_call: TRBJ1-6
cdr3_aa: CAWCPREGANYNSPLHF

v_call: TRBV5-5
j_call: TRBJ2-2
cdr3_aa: CASSLRPGHRGELFF

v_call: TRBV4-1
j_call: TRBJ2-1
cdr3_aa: CASSQYTKAYNEQFF

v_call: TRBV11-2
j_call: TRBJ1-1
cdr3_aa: CASSYRGLRNTEAFF

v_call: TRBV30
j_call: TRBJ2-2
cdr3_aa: CAWSDGTANTGELFF

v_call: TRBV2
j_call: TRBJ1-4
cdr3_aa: CASSGERGEKLFF

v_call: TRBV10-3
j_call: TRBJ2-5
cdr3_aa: CAISRRSEVSQETQYF

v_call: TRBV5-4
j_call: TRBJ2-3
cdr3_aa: CASTRRGTGRRSTDTQYF

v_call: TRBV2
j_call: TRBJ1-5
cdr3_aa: CASSALRNTGHNQPQHF

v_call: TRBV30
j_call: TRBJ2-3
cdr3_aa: CAWIPKGTGDSTDTQYF

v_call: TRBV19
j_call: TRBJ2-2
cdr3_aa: CASTLYPENTGELFF

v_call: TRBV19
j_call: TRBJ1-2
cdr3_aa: CATCSGNTYGYTF

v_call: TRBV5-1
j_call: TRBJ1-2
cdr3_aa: CASSPGTGYNYGYTF